A selection of T cell receptor beta chains follows, all from one sample in a study of blood T cell repertoires in COVID-19. TCRdb's table, derived via immunoSEQ multiplex PCR, lists solely in-frame clones and lacks some. The data hold over 100,000 clones, with 80% to 90% observed a single time. The sequenced sample consisted of peripheral blood. These receptors were collected from a man aged 60 to 69 with COVID-19, enrolled during active disease. CDR3s include the opening cysteine and the closing phenylalanine or tryptophan. D genes are given only for firm matches. Size is omitted from some rows. Given values are once, few, many or a class for expanded clones.

D,J,V,size,DNA,CDR3
NA,TRBJ2-1,TRBV5-1,NA,TGCGCCAGCAGAAACGGTCAAGACAATGAGCAGTTCTTC,CASRNGQDNEQFF
NA,TRBJ1-5,TRBV10-3,once,TGTGCCATCAGTGAGTCGGGGACAAGTTATAGCAATCAGCCCCAGCATTTT,CAISESGTSYSNQPQHF
TRBD1,TRBJ1-6,TRBV5-1,NA,TGCGCCAGCAGCTTGGGAACAGGGGAGGTACCCCTCCACTTT,CASSLGTGEVPLHF
TRBD1,TRBJ1-1,TRBV6-5,NA,TGTGCCAGCACCAAACAGGGGGCTGTATCTACTGAAGCTTTCTTT,CASTKQGAVSTEAFF
NA,TRBJ2-5,TRBV6-5,once,TGTGCCAGCAGAAGGGGTGAGACCCAGTACTTC,CASRRGETQYF
NA,TRBJ1-1,TRBV28,NA,TGTGCCAGCAGTTTGAGTAATCCGGGCACTGAAGCTTTCTTT,CASSLSNPGTEAFF
NA,TRBJ1-5,TRBV5-1,few,TGCGCCAGCAGCTTGGCTTTCAGGGATCTTAGCAATCAGCCCCAGCATTTT,CASSLAFRDLSNQPQHF
NA,TRBJ1-4,TRBV14,NA,TGTGCCAGCAGCCAACTGGGGAGGGAAAAACTGTTTTTT,CASSQLGREKLFF
TRBD1,TRBJ1-2,TRBV20-1,NA,TGCAGTGCTAGTATAACAGGGGGCCGAAGATTTAGTAACTATGGCTACACCTTC,CSASITGGRRFSNYGYTF
TRBD2,TRBJ2-3,TRBV5-4,NA,TGTGCCAGCAGCGCGGACACTAGCGGTTTCACAGATACGCAGTATTTT,CASSADTSGFTDTQYF
TRBD1,TRBJ1-2,TRBV11-2,NA,TGTGCCAGCAGCTTAGAGGGACAGGTCTATGGCTACACCTTC,CASSLEGQVYGYTF
NA,TRBJ2-7,TRBV19,NA,TGTGCCAGTAGTATTGGGACTCCGAGGACCTACGAGCAGTACTTC,CASSIGTPRTYEQYF
TRBD1,TRBJ2-5,TRBV7-6,NA,TGTGCCAGCAGCCGGACAGGACAAGAGACCCAGTACTTC,CASSRTGQETQYF
NA,TRBJ2-2,TRBV5-5,NA,TGTGCCAGCAGCGAGGGAAGCACGAACACCGGGGAGCTGTTTTTT,CASSEGSTNTGELFF
TRBD2,TRBJ2-3,TRBV5-1,NA,TGCGCCAGCAGCTTGGGACTAGCGAGCGTCGTATCAGATACGCAGTATTTT,CASSLGLASVVSDTQYF
NA,TRBJ1-2,TRBV5-4,NA,TGTGCCAGCAGCCAGGAAGGGAGGTGGGATGGCTACACCTTC,CASSQEGRWDGYTF
NA,TRBJ1-6,TRBV2,NA,TGTGCCAGCCTCCAGGGACAAGGCTCACCCCTCCACTTT,CASLQGQGSPLHF
NA,TRBJ2-2,TRBV7-2,NA,TGTGCCAGCAGCTTATATCACGGGACACTGGCACCCGGGGAGCTGTTTTTT,CASSLYHGTLAPGELFF
NA,TRBJ1-5,TRBV7-9,NA,TGTGCCAGCAGCCCCACAGGAAGCAATCAGCCCCAGCATTTT,CASSPTGSNQPQHF
NA,TRBJ2-2,TRBV12-5,NA,TGTGCTAGTGGTTTGGGTAGCGGGAACACCGGGGAGCTGTTTTTT,CASGLGSGNTGELFF
NA,TRBJ1-5,TRBV30,once,TGTGCCTGGAGTGTTCCGGAGGATCAGCCCCAGCATTTT,CAWSVPEDQPQHF